This entry describes one T cell receptor (beta chain). This specimen comes from a study of blood T cell repertoires in COVID-19. Some clones are missing from TCRdb's copy, which holds only in-frame ones; the method was immunoSEQ multiplex PCR. This sample carries 200,000 to 250,000 clones, roughly 90% of them seen once, and the ten largest clones take over 0.75%. This CDR3 region has 16 residues. Germline loops: CDR1 LGHNA, CDR2 YSLEER. V was pared by 4 bases and J by 4 bases, with 20 bases between. This receptor was obtained from a man between 60 and 70 years old with COVID-19, enrolled during active disease. The chain recombines TRBV4-3 with TRBJ2-7; D may be TRBD1 (6 bases). The sequencing sample was made of peripheral blood. The CDR3 nucleotides are TGCGCCAGCAGCCCAAAGGGCTCGGACAGCGGATACGAGCAGTACTTC. Its translation is CASSPKGSDSGYEQYF.